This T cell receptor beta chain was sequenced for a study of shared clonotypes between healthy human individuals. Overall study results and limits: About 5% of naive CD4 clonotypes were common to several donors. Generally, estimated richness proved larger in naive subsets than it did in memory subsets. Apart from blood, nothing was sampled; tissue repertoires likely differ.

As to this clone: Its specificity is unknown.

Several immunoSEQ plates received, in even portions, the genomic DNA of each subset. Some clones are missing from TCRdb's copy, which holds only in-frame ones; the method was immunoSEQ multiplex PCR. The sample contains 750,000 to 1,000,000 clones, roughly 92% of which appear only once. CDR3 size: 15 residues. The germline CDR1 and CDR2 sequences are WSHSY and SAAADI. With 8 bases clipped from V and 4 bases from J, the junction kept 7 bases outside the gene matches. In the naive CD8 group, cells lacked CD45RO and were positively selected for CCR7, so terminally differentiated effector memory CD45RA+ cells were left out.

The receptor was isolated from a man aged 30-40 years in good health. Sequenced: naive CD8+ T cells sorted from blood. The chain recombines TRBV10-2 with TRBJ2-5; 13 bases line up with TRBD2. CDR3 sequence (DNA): TGCGCCAGCTTAGGACTAGCGGGAGACGGAGAGACCCAGTACTTC. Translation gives CASLGLAGDGETQYF.